This is a list of T cell receptor beta chains from one sample in a study of identical twins. TCRdb fed the 5' RACE reads into MiXCR, producing one record per CDR3 protein. The table records fewer than 800,000 distinct CDR3 sequences, less than 9% of them present only once. These data were likewise used in another study, on yellow fever vaccine responses in identical twins.

Sequencing was done on a sample of PBMCs. The receptors originated from a woman under 30 in good health. Each CDR3 is given with its conserved first and last residue. A D gene is named only where the DNA matches it firmly. Rows give clone size only sometimes, using once, few, many, or a class for an expanded clone.

CDR3 protein	CDR3 DNA	V gene	J gene	clone size	CDR3 length	D gene
CASRGQPRGGTQYF	TGCGCCAGCAGGGGACAGCCCCGAGGGGGGACCCAGTACTTC	TRBV10-2	TRBJ2-5	few	14	TRBD1
CATSRDLIGGNEKLFF	TGTGCCACCAGCAGAGATCTCATAGGGGGTAATGAAAAACTGTTTTTT	TRBV15	TRBJ1-4	-	16	-
CASQARDNEKLFF	TGTGCCTCCCAGGCGAGGGATAATGAAAAACTGTTTTTT	TRBV10-3	TRBJ1-4	many	13	-
CASSYSGSYYGYTF	TGTGCCAGCAGTTACTCCGGCAGTTACTATGGCTACACCTTC	TRBV6-5	TRBJ1-2	-	14	-
CASSPIAGVRDSNQPQHF	TGTGCCAGCAGTCCGATAGCGGGGGTAAGGGATAGCAATCAGCCCCAGCATTTT	TRBV2	TRBJ1-5	-	18	-
CASSFRGAGLQGETQYF	TGTGCCAGCAGTTTCCGGGGCGCGGGGCTACAGGGGGAGACCCAGTACTTC	TRBV12-3/TRBV12-4	TRBJ2-5	few	17	-
CASTRPDTGELFF	TGTGCCAGCACCAGACCAGACACCGGGGAGCTGTTTTTT	TRBV6-6	TRBJ2-2	-	13	-
CATSRDGGPQETQYF	TGTGCCACCAGCAGAGATGGGGGGCCCCAAGAGACCCAGTACTTC	TRBV15	TRBJ2-5	few	15	-
CASSLPGVYGYTF	TGTGCCAGCAGTTTGCCAGGGGTCTATGGCTACACCTTC	TRBV12-3/TRBV12-4	TRBJ1-2	many	13	-
CASSLARPISYNEQFF	TGTGCCAGCAGTTTAGCGCGCCCTATCTCCTACAATGAGCAGTTCTTC	TRBV12-3/TRBV12-4	TRBJ2-1	-	16	-
CASSYGIMGAFF	TGTGCCAGCAGTTACGGCATCATGGGAGCTTTCTTT	TRBV6-2/TRBV6-3	TRBJ1-1	many	12	-
CASSFQTSGTSYNEQFF	TGTGCCAGCAGCTTCCAGACTAGCGGAACCTCCTACAATGAGCAGTTCTTC	TRBV7-9	TRBJ2-1	-	17	TRBD2
CASSLKQSSTDTQYF	TGTGCCAGCAGTTTAAAGCAGTCTAGCACAGATACGCAGTATTTT	TRBV12-3/TRBV12-4	TRBJ2-3	many	15	-
CASSQVANLGEQYF	TGTGCCAGCAGCCAAGTGGCCAATCTCGGCGAGCAGTACTTC	TRBV3-1	TRBJ2-7	-	14	-
CASSLVGGKLFF	TGTGCCAGCAGCTTAGTGGGGGGAAAACTGTTTTTT	TRBV7-9	TRBJ1-4	few	12	-
CASSDTSGSVLQFF	TGCGCCAGCAGTGACACTAGCGGGAGTGTATTGCAGTTCTTC	TRBV10-1	TRBJ2-1	few	14	TRBD2
CSAMGGISNYGYTF	TGCAGTGCTATGGGAGGGATATCTAACTATGGCTACACCTTC	TRBV20-1	TRBJ1-2	few	14	-
CASSSDPFPDTQYF	TGCGCCAGCAGCTCGGACCCCTTTCCGGATACGCAGTATTTT	TRBV5-1	TRBJ2-3	-	14	-
CASSYRWDTEAFF	TGTGCCAGCAGTTACCGTTGGGACACTGAAGCTTTCTTT	TRBV6-5	TRBJ1-1	-	13	-
CSAKVVINEQFF	TGCAGTGCTAAAGTGGTCATAAATGAGCAGTTCTTC	TRBV20-1	TRBJ2-1	-	12	-
CASSASGGGYNEQFF	TGTGCCAGCAGCGCGAGCGGGGGGGGGTACAATGAGCAGTTCTTC	TRBV7-9	TRBJ2-1	many	15	TRBD2
CASSFKVDATQYF	TGTGCCAGCAGTTTTAAGGTAGACGCGACCCAGTACTTC	TRBV12-3/TRBV12-4	TRBJ2-5	-	13	-
CASRAGTEGGETQYF	TGTGCCAGCAGGGCCGGGACCGAGGGTGGCGAGACCCAGTACTTC	TRBV7-9	TRBJ2-5	-	15	-
CASSLLRGRVEAGELFF	TGTGCCAGCAGCTTATTGCGCGGGAGGGTGGAAGCCGGGGAGCTGTTTTTT	TRBV7-2	TRBJ2-2	few	17	TRBD2
CASSLAENSGANVLTF	TGCGCCAGCAGCTTGGCCGAAAACTCTGGGGCCAACGTCCTGACTTTC	TRBV5-1	TRBJ2-6	few	16	-
CASSGRLAGGPQETQYF	TGCGCCAGCAGCGGCCGGCTAGCGGGGGGTCCTCAAGAGACCCAGTACTTC	TRBV5-1	TRBJ2-5	many	17	TRBD2